This TCR beta chain originates from a study of blood T cell repertoires in COVID-19. Whole-study context: The samples span acute and convalescent COVID-19 from the United States, Italy and Spain. Sample material is recorded as cDNA or gDNA derived from T cells, B-cell-depleted T cells, or PBMCs.

V was shortened by 5 bases and J by 9 bases, with 20 bases between the two germline ends. The CDR3 loop spans 14 amino acids. Per the germline V gene, CDR1 is GTSNPN and CDR2 is SVGIG (reference sequence). Original methodology: Amplifying reference gene primers gave estimates of nucleated cell counts. Sequencing used immunoSEQ multiplex PCR; TCRdb keeps in-frame clones, though not all of them. The V and J calls and clone size were taken over from that table, and D and trimming were inferred from the DNA. The sample holds about 160,000 clones, around 82% seen once. The TCR comes from a woman aged 35 to 49 with COVID-19, enrolled during active disease. The chain couples TRBV30 to TRBJ2-1, with D perhaps TRBD2 (6 bases). The specimen sequenced was peripheral blood. The CDR3 DNA reads TGTGCCTGGGGAGGACTATTGGTAAGGGCTGAGCAGTTCTTC. This encodes CAWGGLLVRAEQFF. Full variable domain (missing parts from reference TRBV30 and TRBJ2-1): SQTIHQWPATLVQPVGSPLSLECTVEGTSNPNLYWYRQAAGRGLQLLFYSVGIGQISSEVPQNLSASRPQDRQFILSSKKLLLSDSGFYLCAWGGLLVRAEQFFGPGTRLTVL.